Listed here are 8 T cell receptor beta chains from one sample, sequenced in a study of blood T cell repertoires in COVID-19. Data came from immunoSEQ multiplex PCR; TCRdb stores just in-frame clones and leaves some out. The repertoire consists of tens of thousands of clones, with over 60% occurring once and the leading ten covering about 20%. Sequenced input: peripheral blood. These receptors were obtained from a man aged 25-45 years with COVID-19, enrolled during active disease.

V is TRBV4-3 and J is TRBJ2-2; 7 bases are shared with TRBD2. Germline assignment: CDR1 LGHNA and CDR2 YSLEER. This CDR3 is built from 18 residues. V lost 0 bases to trimming and J lost 2 bases; unmatched junction nucleotides: 9. The CDR3 loop is CASSQEGIGGKNTGELFF. For the CDR3, the DNA is TGCGCCAGCAGCCAAGAAGGAATCGGGGGGAAAAACACCGGGGAGCTGTTTTTT.

The J gene is TRBJ2-7, the V gene TRBV11-2, with D perhaps TRBD2 (5 bases). V shed 0 bases and J shed 7 bases, with 7 bases lying between them. This CDR3 is 12 amino acids long. Germline V gene data show CDR1 as SGHAT and CDR2 as FQNNGV. In DNA form, the CDR3 reads TGTGCCAGCAGCTTAGATCGGGGTGAGCAGTACTTC. Amino acid sequence: CASSLDRGEQYF.

The genes are TRBV3-1 (or the pseudogene TRBV3-2) and TRBJ2-1; no firm D call. CDR1 and CDR2 from the germline V gene are LGHDT and YNNKEL (reference sequence). The V end lost 1 base, the J end lost 10 bases, and 14 bases lay between the germline ends. This CDR3 contains 14 residues. For the CDR3, the DNA is TGTGCCAGCAGCCAAGTCGCACGGTCTAGGGAGCAGTTCTTC. Encoded protein: CASSQVARSREQFF.

In this sample, this clone turned up a few times. This chain links TRBV6-5 with TRBJ2-3; 13 bases are a match to TRBD2. The CDR3 totals 14 residues. The V segment lost 6 bases and the J segment 6 bases; nucleotides outside the gene matches: 3. CDR1 and CDR2 from the germline V gene are MNHEY and SVGAGI. The CDR3 protein is CASRWTSGGDTQYF. In nucleotides, the CDR3 is TGTGCCAGCAGGTGGACTAGCGGGGGTGATACGCAGTATTTT.

The chain is built from TRBV7-9 and TRBJ1-1, with D maybe TRBD1 (6 bases). The CDR3 runs to 15 residues. V was trimmed by 5 bases and J by 4 bases, leaving 17 bases between them. Germline CDR1 is SEHNR and CDR2 is FQNEAQ (reference sequence). CDR3 region: CASSPRTVRGTEAFF. The CDR3 coding sequence is TGTGCCAGCAGCCCCCGGACAGTACGGGGCACTGAAGCTTTCTTT.

The rearrangement joins TRBV27 to TRBJ1-5; 11 nucleotides agree with TRBD1. Germline V gene sequence: CDR1 MNHEY, CDR2 SMNVEV (reference sequence). There are 19 residues in the CDR3. The V segment lost 5 bases and the J segment 0 bases; nucleotides outside the gene matches: 12. CDR3 nucleotides: TGTGCCAGCAGTCCCACCGGACAGGGGGCCACCTATAGCAATCAGCCCCAGCATTTT. Protein sequence: CASSPTGQGATYSNQPQHF.

The J gene is TRBJ2-5, the V gene TRBV10-3, with a weak D call TRBD1 (6 bases). The CDR3 has 14 residues. Germline CDR1 and CDR2: ENHRY and SYGVKD. V lost 4 bases and J lost 2, with 11 bases in between. As DNA, the CDR3 is TGTGCCATCAGTGCCACGACAGGTCAAGAGACCCAGTACTTC. It translates to CAISATTGQETQYF.

The genes are TRBV13 and TRBJ2-3; D is unclear. The CDR3 consists of 14 residues. Deletions cut 3 bases from V and 0 bases from J, with 7 bases between. Germline V gene sequence: CDR1 PRHDT, CDR2 FYEKMQ (reference sequence). The CDR3 loop is CASSFWRSTDTQYF. The CDR3 nucleotides are TGTGCCAGCAGCTTTTGGCGGAGCACAGATACGCAGTATTTT.